Listed below are T cell receptor beta chains from one sample, sequenced in a study of blood T cell repertoires in COVID-19. The protocol was immunoSEQ multiplex PCR, while the TCRdb copy is restricted to in-frame clones and leaves out a portion. Here the sample spans about half a million clones, over 75% being singletons. Sequencing input: peripheral blood. The source is a human donor in a cohort sampled during active COVID-19. CDR3s include the opening cysteine and the closing phenylalanine or tryptophan. The D gene is left open where the match is weak.

d_call | v_call | cdr3_aa
TRBD2 | TRBV7-3 | CASSLGASGSLFSDTQYF
TRBD2 | TRBV5-1 | CASSSGIKRGETQYF
- | TRBV19 | CATGWKGGDYGYTF
TRBD1 | TRBV6-6 | CASSPTGGRYGYTF
- | TRBV5-8 | CASSLSRQPLTGELFF
TRBD1 | TRBV6-6 | CASSWDREAFF
- | TRBV5-6 | CASSPMGPYEQYF
- | TRBV10-3 | CAISPGGREGYEQFF
- | TRBV18 | CASSPRSSRNTGELFF
- | TRBV7-3 | CASSSRDSSYNEQFF
TRBD1 | TRBV4-2 | CASSQSGTGALSSYNEQFF
- | TRBV7-2 | CASTITGIVAFF
TRBD2 | TRBV3-1/TRBV3-2 | CASSQGTSGRYEQFF
- | TRBV30 | CAWMSPGLTDTQYF
TRBD2 | TRBV5-1 | CASSSTRFGGSGYEQYF
- | TRBV21-1 | CASSKVGSGTANTEAFF
TRBD2 | TRBV4-1 | CASSQRASGRTYEQYF
- | TRBV6-6 | CASSPSDRYGNSPLHF
- | TRBV7-2 | CASSFSNSPLHF
TRBD1 | TRBV29-1 | CSVEVTGAEAFF
- | TRBV27 | CASSFGRGNTIYF
- | TRBV5-1 | CASSLTVSNTGELFF
TRBD1 | TRBV5-1 | CASSLEGQGATEAFF
- | TRBV24-1 | CATSDERTGELFF
TRBD1 | TRBV7-9 | CASSRGTGSSRETQYF
- | TRBV7-9 | CASSREGRSAFF
- | TRBV30 | CAWSAPGLQEPQHF